The T cell receptor (beta chain) under discussion was sequenced for a study of blood T cells in healthy people across ages. The CDR3 sequence is 15 residues long. Per germline, CDR1 LGHNA and CDR2 YNFKEQ. After removal of 5 bases from V and 4 bases from J, the junction contained 8 bases not matched to a gene. The use of a sample-barcoded 5' primer and a J-beta primer mix characterized a second PCR of roughly 7 to 11 cycles. TCRdb re-derived calls from the 5' RACE reads in MiXCR, one entry per CDR3 protein. The sample has 800,000 to 950,000 distinct CDR3 sequences, roughly 34% seen once. The receptor was isolated from a man younger than 35 in good health. This sequence joins TRBV4-2 and TRBJ1-1; TRBD1 matches 9 bases. Sample: blood. CDR3 amino acids: CASSYGDREVTEAFF. DNA of the CDR3: TGTGCCAGCAGCTATGGGGACAGGGAGGTCACTGAAGCTTTCTTT.